These T cell receptor beta chains were read from a single sample in a study of technical replicates of blood from a handful of donors. TCRdb's table, derived via immunoSEQ multiplex PCR, lists solely in-frame clones and lacks some. The sample records some 68,000 clones, roughly 96% being singletons. Specimen: T cells isolated from PBMCs. These TCRs come from a human donor in good health. Both conserved end residues are part of each CDR3. The order of the fields is J gene, D gene, V gene, clone size, CDR3 DNA, CDR3 protein. A D gene is named only where the DNA matches it firmly. Clone size is stated in some rows and not others, as once, few, many or a class when expanded.

J: TRBJ2-7; D: -; V: TRBV27; size: -; DNA: TGTGCCAGCAGTTCCCCCGGAGCAGGGCCCCCCTACGAGCAGTACTTC; CDR3: CASSSPGAGPPYEQYF
J: TRBJ2-2; D: -; V: TRBV11-3; size: -; DNA: TGTGCCAGCAGCTTCAGGGGAGCTCGCCCAGGGGAGCTGTTTTTT; CDR3: CASSFRGARPGELFF
J: TRBJ1-1; D: TRBD1; V: TRBV2; size: -; DNA: TGTGCCAGCTTGACAGGGTTAGGCGTGGGCACTGAAGCTTTCTTT; CDR3: CASLTGLGVGTEAFF
J: TRBJ2-7; D: -; V: TRBV10-2; size: -; DNA: TGCGCCAGCAGCCTACAGGAGTCCTACGAGCAGTACTTC; CDR3: CASSLQESYEQYF
J: TRBJ2-7; D: -; V: TRBV5-6; size: once; DNA: TGTGCCAGCAGCCACCCGGGGTACGAGCAGTACTTC; CDR3: CASSHPGYEQYF
J: TRBJ2-2; D: -; V: TRBV7-9; size: -; DNA: TGTGCCAGCAGCGTTGCGCGAAACACCGGGGAGCTGTTTTTT; CDR3: CASSVARNTGELFF
J: TRBJ1-1; D: TRBD1; V: TRBV7-6; size: -; DNA: TGTGCCAGCAGCTCTCAGGGGGCCCAGAACACTGAAGCTTTCTTT; CDR3: CASSSQGAQNTEAFF
J: TRBJ2-4; D: -; V: TRBV30; size: once; DNA: TGTGCCTGGGAAGATCCGGGACAAGCCAAAAACATTCAGTACTTC; CDR3: CAWEDPGQAKNIQYF
J: TRBJ1-6; D: -; V: TRBV15; size: once; DNA: TGTGCCACCAGCAGAGGCGGAGGGGATAATTCACCCCTCCACTTT; CDR3: CATSRGGGDNSPLHF
J: TRBJ1-2; D: -; V: TRBV6-1; size: -; DNA: TGTGCCAGCAGTGACATACTTAGAGTCCTCTATGGCTACACCTTC; CDR3: CASSDILRVLYGYTF
J: TRBJ1-2; D: TRBD1; V: TRBV25-1; size: -; DNA: TGTGCCAGCAGTGCGGACAGGGTAGGCTATGGCTACACCTTC; CDR3: CASSADRVGYGYTF
J: TRBJ1-1; D: -; V: TRBV6-1; size: -; DNA: TGTGCCAGCAGTGAGATTAGGGGAATAGAAGCTTTCTTT; CDR3: CASSEIRGIEAFF
J: TRBJ1-1; D: -; V: TRBV11-3; size: -; DNA: TGTGCCAGCAGCTTAGAAGGGAGAACTGAAGCTTTCTTT; CDR3: CASSLEGRTEAFF
J: TRBJ2-3; D: TRBD1; V: TRBV19; size: -; DNA: TGTGCCAGTAGCCGGACAGGGCTCGCAGATACGCAGTATTTT; CDR3: CASSRTGLADTQYF
J: TRBJ2-3; D: -; V: TRBV5-1; size: -; DNA: TGCGCCAGCAGCTTGGGGCAGAGCACAGATACGCAGTATTTT; CDR3: CASSLGQSTDTQYF
J: TRBJ2-7; D: -; V: TRBV9; size: -; DNA: TGTGCCAGCAGCGTAGAAGCCAGGGTCCACGAGCAGTACTTC; CDR3: CASSVEARVHEQYF
J: TRBJ1-2; D: -; V: TRBV15; size: -; DNA: TGTGCCACCAGCAGTCAACCTCAGGGGCCGTATGGCTACACCTTC; CDR3: CATSSQPQGPYGYTF
J: TRBJ2-7; D: TRBD1; V: TRBV29-1; size: -; DNA: TGCAGCGTTGAAAGAGGACAGGCTGCCCACTACGAGCAGTACTTC; CDR3: CSVERGQAAHYEQYF
J: TRBJ1-1; D: -; V: TRBV6-4; size: -; DNA: TGTGCCAGCTCCCGGGAAGTTGAGAACACTGAAGCTTTCTTT; CDR3: CASSREVENTEAFF
J: TRBJ2-5; D: -; V: TRBV2; size: -; DNA: TGTGCCAGCAGTACAGGTTCTCGGGAGACCCAGTACTTC; CDR3: CASSTGSRETQYF
J: TRBJ2-2; D: -; V: TRBV7-2; size: -; DNA: TGTGCCAGCAGCTCTACGGTGGGCCCCGGGGAGCTGTTTTTT; CDR3: CASSSTVGPGELFF
J: TRBJ2-3; D: -; V: TRBV28; size: -; DNA: TGTGCCAGCAGTTTCTCCACAGGCGGAACCACAGATACGCAGTATTTT; CDR3: CASSFSTGGTTDTQYF
J: TRBJ2-3; D: -; V: TRBV7-3; size: -; DNA: TGTGCCAGCAGCTTAACTTACACAGATACGCAGTATTTT; CDR3: CASSLTYTDTQYF
J: TRBJ1-1; D: -; V: TRBV5-1; size: -; DNA: TGCGCCAGCAGCGCACGAGTAGGCTCCCCAGGGAACACTGAAGCTTTCTTT; CDR3: CASSARVGSPGNTEAFF
J: TRBJ1-2; D: -; V: TRBV6-5; size: -; DNA: TGTGCCAGCAGCCCAAATGAGGCTTTCTATGGCTACACCTTC; CDR3: CASSPNEAFYGYTF
J: TRBJ1-1; D: -; V: TRBV9; size: -; DNA: TGTGCCAGCAGCGTGTCAGGGAACACTGAAGCTTTCTTT; CDR3: CASSVSGNTEAFF
J: TRBJ2-2; D: TRBD2; V: TRBV18; size: -; DNA: TGTGCCAGCTCACCAAGGCTAGCGGAGAACACCGGGGAGCTGTTTTTT; CDR3: CASSPRLAENTGELFF
J: TRBJ2-3; D: TRBD2; V: TRBV7-3; size: -; DNA: TGTGCCAGCAGCCCGGTGGTGTCTAGCGGGGGGTGGCTCACAGATACGCAGTATTTT; CDR3: CASSPVVSSGGWLTDTQYF
J: TRBJ1-2; D: TRBD1; V: TRBV19; size: -; DNA: TGTGCCAGTAGTATCGGCCGGACAGGGTTCCATGGCTACACCTTC; CDR3: CASSIGRTGFHGYTF
J: TRBJ2-5; D: -; V: TRBV5-1; size: -; DNA: TGCGCCAGCAGCTTGCGGTTGTCGGAGACCCAGTACTTC; CDR3: CASSLRLSETQYF
J: TRBJ1-1; D: -; V: TRBV9; size: -; DNA: TGTGCCAGCAGCGTAGGTACCCGGTCAAACACTGAAGCTTTCTTT; CDR3: CASSVGTRSNTEAFF
J: TRBJ2-2; D: TRBD1; V: TRBV19; size: -; DNA: TGTGCCAGTACCTCGATCCGGACAGGTCTGAACACCGGGGAGCTGTTTTTT; CDR3: CASTSIRTGLNTGELFF
J: TRBJ1-1; D: TRBD1; V: TRBV9; size: once; DNA: TGTGCCAGCAGCGCCCGTCTCCGGGACAGATACACTGAAGCTTTCTTT; CDR3: CASSARLRDRYTEAFF
J: TRBJ2-7; D: -; V: TRBV30; size: -; DNA: TGTGCCTGGTGCCAGGCCAACTCCTACGAGCAGTACTTC; CDR3: CAWCQANSYEQYF
J: TRBJ2-5; D: -; V: TRBV9; size: -; DNA: TGTGCCAGCAGCAGACTAGTCTACCAAGAGACCCAGTACTTC; CDR3: CASSRLVYQETQYF
J: TRBJ2-3; D: TRBD2; V: TRBV11-1; size: -; DNA: TGTGCCAGCAGCTTAAGAGGGCTAGCGGGCACAGATACGCAGTATTTT; CDR3: CASSLRGLAGTDTQYF
J: TRBJ2-1; D: TRBD2; V: TRBV2; size: -; DNA: TGTGCCAGCAGTGATTGGGCGGGAGTAGGCTACAATGAGCAGTTCTTC; CDR3: CASSDWAGVGYNEQFF
J: TRBJ2-3; D: -; V: TRBV11-3; size: -; DNA: TGTGCCAGCAGCTTAGGGGCGAATACGCAGTATTTT; CDR3: CASSLGANTQYF
J: TRBJ2-7; D: TRBD1; V: TRBV18; size: -; DNA: TGTGCCAGCTCACCACGGGCCCGGACAGGGTCTTCCTACGAGCAGTACTTC; CDR3: CASSPRARTGSSYEQYF
J: TRBJ2-5; D: -; V: TRBV30; size: -; DNA: TGTGCCTGGAGTCCCCTAGGCGGGGTACAAGAGACCCAGTACTTC; CDR3: CAWSPLGGVQETQYF